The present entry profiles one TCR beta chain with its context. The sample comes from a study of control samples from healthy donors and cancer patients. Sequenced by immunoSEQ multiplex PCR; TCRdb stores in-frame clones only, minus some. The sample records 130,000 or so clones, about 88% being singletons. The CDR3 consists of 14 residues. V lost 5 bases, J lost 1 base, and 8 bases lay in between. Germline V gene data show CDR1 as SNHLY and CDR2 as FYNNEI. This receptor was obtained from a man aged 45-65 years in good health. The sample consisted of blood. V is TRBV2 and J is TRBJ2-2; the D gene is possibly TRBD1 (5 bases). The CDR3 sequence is CASSYDRNTGELFF. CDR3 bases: TGTGCCAGCAGTTATGACAGGAACACCGGGGAGCTGTTTTTT. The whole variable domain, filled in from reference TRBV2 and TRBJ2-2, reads EPEVTQTPSHQVTQMGQEVILRCVPISNHLYFYWYRQILGQKVEFLVSFYNNEISEKSEIFDDQFSVERPDGSNFTLKIRSTKLEDSAMYFCASSYDRNTGELFFGEGSRLTVL.